This TCR beta chain was observed in a study of blood T cell repertoires in COVID-19. For the study at large: There were acute and convalescent COVID-19 samples, and they came from the United States, Italy and Spain.

The protocol was immunoSEQ multiplex PCR, while the TCRdb copy is restricted to in-frame clones and leaves out a portion. In the table there are tens of thousands of clones, more than 60% of which are singletons. Germline V gene data show CDR1 as SGDLS and CDR2 as YYNGEE. The CDR3 totals 21 residues. V shed 3 bases and J 2 bases; nucleotides not matched to a gene: 24. This rearrangement joins TRBV9 to TRBJ2-3, with 7 bases aligning to TRBD2. The specimen sequenced was peripheral blood. This TCR was sampled from a woman between 65 and 79 years old with acute or convalescent COVID-19. The CDR3 DNA reads TGTGCCAGCAGCGGCTCCGGAGAAGAATCCGGGACTACCCCCTTCACAGATACGCAGTATTTT. Amino acids: CASSGSGEESGTTPFTDTQYF.